This TCR beta chain was observed in a study of T cells in Graves' hyperthyroidism and ophthalmopathy. Study-wide results and limits: Onset of ophthalmopathy came a median approximately 6.5 months after the model predicted it. Blood shared most expanded thyroid clonotypes above 0.001.

This clonotype was counted many times. The target antigen is unknown. Germline V gene data show CDR1 as MNHEY and CDR2 as SVGEGT. The CDR3 runs 12 residues. V was trimmed by 2 bases and J by 7 bases, leaving 8 bases between them. Amplification yielded TCR beta CDR3 regions, with RNA transcripts as the source. First-round RT-PCR targeting the TCR CDR3 was performed with the HTBI primer set. One entry per CDR3 protein, called by TCRdb with MiXCR from the multiplex PCR reads. The sample contains more than 500,000 distinct CDR3 sequences, 14% to 15% of which appear only once. The receptor was isolated from a woman in her forties with Graves' ophthalmopathy. Sequenced material: blood. This chain joins TRBV6-2 or TRBV6-3 and TRBJ2-5; D not resolved. The CDR3 is CASSYPPGTQYF. The CDR3 DNA follows: TGTGCCAGCAGTTACCCCCCGGGGACCCAGTACTTC.